The source of this T cell receptor beta chain is a study of cytomegalovirus exposure and HLA in healthy donors. The study's findings and limits: Further analysis was carried out later, and it showed several of the most significant clusters appearing linked to common viral pathogens.

Comments on this clone: What it recognizes is unknown.

The PCR employed 60 Vbeta primers together with 13 Jbeta primers. Libraries were prepared by immunoSEQ multiplex PCR; TCRdb keeps only in-frame clonotypes and omits some of them. There are 100,000 or so clones in the sample; 75% to 90% occur only once, and about 6.9% lies in the top ten. The CDR3 contains 14 residues. Germline-derived CDR1 and CDR2 are SGHRS and YFSETQ. V gave up 1 base and J gave up 4 bases, with 11 bases separating them. Sequencing was done on a sample of PBMCs. The rearrangement uses TRBV5-1 and TRBJ1-1; tentatively, D is TRBD1 (5 bases). The sequence derives from a man aged 25 to 40 in good health and CMV-seropositive. In nucleotides, the CDR3 is TGCGCCAGCAGCTTGTTGGGGGGGGGCACTGAAGCTTTCTTT. It encodes CASSLLGGGTEAFF. Supplemented by reference TRBV5-1 and TRBJ1-1, the full variable domain reads KAGVTQTPRYLIKTRGQQVTLSCSPISGHRSVSWYQQTPGQGLQFLFEYFSETQRNKGNFPGRFSGRQFSNSRSEMNVSTLELGDSALYLCASSLLGGGTEAFFGQGTRLTVV.